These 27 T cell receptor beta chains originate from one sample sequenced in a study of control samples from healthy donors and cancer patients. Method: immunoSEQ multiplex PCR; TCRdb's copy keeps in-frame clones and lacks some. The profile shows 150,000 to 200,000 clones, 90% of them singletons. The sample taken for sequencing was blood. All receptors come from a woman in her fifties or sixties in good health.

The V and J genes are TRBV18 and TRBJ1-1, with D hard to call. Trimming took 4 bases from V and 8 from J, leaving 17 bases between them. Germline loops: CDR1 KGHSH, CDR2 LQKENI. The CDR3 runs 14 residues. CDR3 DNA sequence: TGTGCCAGCTCACAACGAAGTGCCCACTTAGAAGCTTTCTTT. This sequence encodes CASSQRSAHLEAFF.

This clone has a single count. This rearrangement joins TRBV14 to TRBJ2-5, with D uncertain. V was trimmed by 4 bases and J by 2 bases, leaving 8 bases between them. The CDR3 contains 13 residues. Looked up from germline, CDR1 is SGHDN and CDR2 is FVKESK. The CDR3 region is CASSRERQETQYF. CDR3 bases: TGTGCCAGCAGCCGAGAGAGGCAAGAGACCCAGTACTTC.

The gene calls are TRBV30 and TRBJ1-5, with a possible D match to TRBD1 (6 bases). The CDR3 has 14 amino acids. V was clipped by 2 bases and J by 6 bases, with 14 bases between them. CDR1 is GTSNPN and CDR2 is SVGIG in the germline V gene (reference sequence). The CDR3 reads CAWSTMGAGQPQHF. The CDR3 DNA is TGTGCCTGGAGTACGATGGGGGCAGGTCAGCCCCAGCATTTT.

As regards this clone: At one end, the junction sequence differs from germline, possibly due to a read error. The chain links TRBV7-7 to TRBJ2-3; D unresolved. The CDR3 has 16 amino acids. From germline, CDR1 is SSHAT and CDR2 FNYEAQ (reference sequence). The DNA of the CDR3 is TGTGCTAGCAGCTTATTGGCCGGGTTCACCGCAGATACGCAGTATTTT. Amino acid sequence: CASSLLAGFTADTQYF. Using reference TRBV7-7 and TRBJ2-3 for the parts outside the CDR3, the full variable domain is GAGVSQSPRYKVTKRGQDVTLRCDPISSHATLYWYQQALGQGPEFLTYFNYEAQPDKSGLPSDRFSAERPEGSISTLTIQRTEQRDSAMYRCASSLLAGFTADTQYFGPGTRLTVL.

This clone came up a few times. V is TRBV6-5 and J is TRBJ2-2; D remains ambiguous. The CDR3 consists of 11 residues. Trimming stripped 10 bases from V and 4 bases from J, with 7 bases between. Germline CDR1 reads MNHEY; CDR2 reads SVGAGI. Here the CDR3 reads CATRGTGELFF. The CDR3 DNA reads TGTGCCACCCGTGGCACCGGGGAGCTGTTTTTT.

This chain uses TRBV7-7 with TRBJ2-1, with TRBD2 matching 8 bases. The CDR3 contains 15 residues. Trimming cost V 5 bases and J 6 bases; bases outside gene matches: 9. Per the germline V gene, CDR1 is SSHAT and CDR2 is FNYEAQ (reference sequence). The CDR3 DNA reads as TGTGCCAGCAGCCTACTCGGGGGGGCAGGCAATGAGCAGTTCTTC. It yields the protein CASSLLGGAGNEQFF.

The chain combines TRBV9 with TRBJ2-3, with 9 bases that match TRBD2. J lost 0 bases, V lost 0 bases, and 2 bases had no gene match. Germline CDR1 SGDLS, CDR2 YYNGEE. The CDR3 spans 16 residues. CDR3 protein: CASSVGTSVSTDTQYF. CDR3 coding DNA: TGTGCCAGCAGCGTAGGGACTAGCGTTAGCACAGATACGCAGTATTTT.

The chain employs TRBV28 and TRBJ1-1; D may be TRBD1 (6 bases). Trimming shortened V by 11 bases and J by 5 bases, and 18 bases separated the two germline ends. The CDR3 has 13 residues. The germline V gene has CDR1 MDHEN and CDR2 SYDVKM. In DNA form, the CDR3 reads TGTGCCGCACTACAGGGAAGTTGGACTGAAGCTTTCTTT. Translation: CAALQGSWTEAFF.

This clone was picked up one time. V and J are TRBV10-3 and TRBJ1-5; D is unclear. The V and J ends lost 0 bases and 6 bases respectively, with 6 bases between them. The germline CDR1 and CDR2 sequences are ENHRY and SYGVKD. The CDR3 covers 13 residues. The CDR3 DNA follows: TGTGCCATCAGTGAGTCGATCGTTCAGCCCCAGCATTTT. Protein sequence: CAISESIVQPQHF.

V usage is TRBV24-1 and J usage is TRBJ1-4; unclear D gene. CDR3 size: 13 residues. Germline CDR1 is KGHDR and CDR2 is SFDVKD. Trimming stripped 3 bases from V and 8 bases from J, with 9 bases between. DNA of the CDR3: TGTGCCACCAGTGATCCAGCGGAGGAAAAACTGTTTTTT. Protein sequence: CATSDPAEEKLFF.

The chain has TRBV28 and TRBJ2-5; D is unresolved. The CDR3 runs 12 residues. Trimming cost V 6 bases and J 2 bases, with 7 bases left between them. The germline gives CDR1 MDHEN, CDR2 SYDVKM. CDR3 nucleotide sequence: TGTGCCAGCAGCCGGTTACAAGAGACCCAGTACTTC. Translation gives CASSRLQETQYF.

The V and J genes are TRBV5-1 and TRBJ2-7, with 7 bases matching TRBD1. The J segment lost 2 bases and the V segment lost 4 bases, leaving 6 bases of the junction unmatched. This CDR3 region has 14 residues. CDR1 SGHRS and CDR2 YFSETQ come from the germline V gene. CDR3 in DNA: TGCGCCAGCAGCACCGGACAGGAGACCTACGAGCAGTACTTC. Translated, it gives CASSTGQETYEQYF.

For the CDR3, the DNA is TGTGCCAGCAGCCAAGGAGATGAGCAGTTCTTC. Translated, it gives CASSQGDEQFF. V and J are TRBV3-1 (or the pseudogene TRBV3-2) and TRBJ2-1; no definite D call. CDR1 and CDR2 from the germline V gene are LGHDT and YNNKEL (reference sequence). The CDR3 length is 11 residues. V was shortened by 1 base and J by 8 bases, with 3 bases between the two germline ends.

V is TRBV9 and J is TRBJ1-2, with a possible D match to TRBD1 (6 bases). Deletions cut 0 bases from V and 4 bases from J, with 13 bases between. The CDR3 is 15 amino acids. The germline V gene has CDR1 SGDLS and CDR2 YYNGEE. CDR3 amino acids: CASSVARGGGYGYTF. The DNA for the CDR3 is TGTGCCAGCAGCGTAGCGAGAGGGGGAGGCTATGGCTACACCTTC.

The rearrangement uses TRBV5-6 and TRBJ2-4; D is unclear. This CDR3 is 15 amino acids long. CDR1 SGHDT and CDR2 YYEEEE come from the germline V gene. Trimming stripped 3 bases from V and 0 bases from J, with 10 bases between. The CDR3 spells CASSSPHLAKNIQYF. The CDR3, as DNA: TGTGCCAGCAGCTCCCCCCATCTAGCCAAAAACATTCAGTACTTC.

This CDR3 is CASSWGQGLDTQYF. CDR3 nucleotide sequence: TGTGCCAGCAGCTGGGGACAGGGGCTAGATACGCAGTATTTT. J is TRBJ2-3 and V is TRBV5-8; 10 bases are a match to TRBD1. CDR3 length equals 14 residues. Trimming took 3 bases from V and 5 from J; bases not matched to a gene: 3. The germline V gene encodes CDR1 SGHTS and CDR2 YDEGEE.

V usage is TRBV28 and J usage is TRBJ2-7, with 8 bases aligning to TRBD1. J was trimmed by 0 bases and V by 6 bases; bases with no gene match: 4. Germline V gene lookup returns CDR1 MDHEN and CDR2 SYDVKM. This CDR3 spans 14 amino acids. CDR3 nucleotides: TGTGCCAGCAGCGGACAGGGAAGCTCCTACGAGCAGTACTTC. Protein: CASSGQGSSYEQYF.

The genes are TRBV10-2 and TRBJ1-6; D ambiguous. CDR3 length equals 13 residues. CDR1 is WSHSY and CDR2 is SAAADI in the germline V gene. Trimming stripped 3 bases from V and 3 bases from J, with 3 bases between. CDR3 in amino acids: CASSESYNSPLHF. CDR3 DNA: TGCGCCAGCAGTGAAAGCTATAATTCACCCCTCCACTTT.

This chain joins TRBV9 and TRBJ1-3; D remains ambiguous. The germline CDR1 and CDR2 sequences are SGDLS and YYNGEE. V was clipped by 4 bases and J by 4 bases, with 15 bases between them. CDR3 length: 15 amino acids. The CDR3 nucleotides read TGTGCCAGCAGCCCACTGTTGGGCCAAGGAAACACCATATATTTT. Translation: CASSPLLGQGNTIYF.

The DNA of the CDR3 is TGTGCCAGCAGCTTTTCACCAGTGGGCTTCAGGAACTATGGCTACACCTTC. Protein: CASSFSPVGFRNYGYTF. The rearrangement uses TRBV5-8 and TRBJ1-2; D uncertain. Per the germline V gene, CDR1 is SGHTS and CDR2 is YDEGEE. V lost 2 bases to trimming and J lost 2 bases, with 19 bases between them. CDR3 length: 17 amino acids.

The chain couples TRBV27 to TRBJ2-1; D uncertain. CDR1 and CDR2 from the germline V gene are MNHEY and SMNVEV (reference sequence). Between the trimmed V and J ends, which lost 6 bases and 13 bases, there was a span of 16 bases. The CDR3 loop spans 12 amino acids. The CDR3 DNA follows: TGTGCCAGCAGATCTAGTTTCGCCTCTCAGTTCTTC. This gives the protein CASRSSFASQFF.

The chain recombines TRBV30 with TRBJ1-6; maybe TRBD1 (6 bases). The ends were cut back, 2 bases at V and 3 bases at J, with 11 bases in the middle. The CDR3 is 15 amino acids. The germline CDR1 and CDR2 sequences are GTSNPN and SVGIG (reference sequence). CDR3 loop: CAWSPGVVYNSPLHF. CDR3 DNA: TGTGCCTGGAGTCCAGGGGTGGTCTATAATTCACCCCTCCACTTT.

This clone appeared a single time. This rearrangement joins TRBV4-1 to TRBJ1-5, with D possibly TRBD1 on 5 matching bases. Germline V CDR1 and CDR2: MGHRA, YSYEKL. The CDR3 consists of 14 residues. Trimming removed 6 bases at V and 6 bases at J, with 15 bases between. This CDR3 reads CASRGTGGGQPQHF. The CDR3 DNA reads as TGCGCCAGCAGAGGGACGGGGGGAGGTCAGCCCCAGCATTTT.

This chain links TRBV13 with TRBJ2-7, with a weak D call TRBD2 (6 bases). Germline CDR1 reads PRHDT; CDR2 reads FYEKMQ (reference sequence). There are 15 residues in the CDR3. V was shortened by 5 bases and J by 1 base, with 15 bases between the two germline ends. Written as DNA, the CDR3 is TGTGCCAGCAGCCCCGGGGCAGGGAGGTCCTACGAGCAGTACTTC. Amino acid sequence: CASSPGAGRSYEQYF.

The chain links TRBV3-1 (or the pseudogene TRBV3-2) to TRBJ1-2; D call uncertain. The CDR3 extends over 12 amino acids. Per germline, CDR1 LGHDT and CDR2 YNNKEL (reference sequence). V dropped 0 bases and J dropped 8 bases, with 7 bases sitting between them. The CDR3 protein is CASSQDQSGYTF. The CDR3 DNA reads TGTGCCAGCAGCCAAGATCAGAGCGGCTACACCTTC.

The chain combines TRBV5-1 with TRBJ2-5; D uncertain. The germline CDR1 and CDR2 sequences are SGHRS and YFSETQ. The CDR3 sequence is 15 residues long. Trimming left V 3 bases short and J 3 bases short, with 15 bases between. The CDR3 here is CASSSLNIGKETQYF. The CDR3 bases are TGCGCCAGCAGCTCCCTCAATATAGGAAAAGAGACCCAGTACTTC.

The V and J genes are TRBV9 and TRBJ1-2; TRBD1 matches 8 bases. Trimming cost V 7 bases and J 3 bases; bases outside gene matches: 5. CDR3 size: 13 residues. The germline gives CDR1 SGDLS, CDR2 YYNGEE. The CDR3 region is CASWGTGYYGYTF. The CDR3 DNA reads TGTGCCAGCTGGGGGACAGGCTACTATGGCTACACCTTC.